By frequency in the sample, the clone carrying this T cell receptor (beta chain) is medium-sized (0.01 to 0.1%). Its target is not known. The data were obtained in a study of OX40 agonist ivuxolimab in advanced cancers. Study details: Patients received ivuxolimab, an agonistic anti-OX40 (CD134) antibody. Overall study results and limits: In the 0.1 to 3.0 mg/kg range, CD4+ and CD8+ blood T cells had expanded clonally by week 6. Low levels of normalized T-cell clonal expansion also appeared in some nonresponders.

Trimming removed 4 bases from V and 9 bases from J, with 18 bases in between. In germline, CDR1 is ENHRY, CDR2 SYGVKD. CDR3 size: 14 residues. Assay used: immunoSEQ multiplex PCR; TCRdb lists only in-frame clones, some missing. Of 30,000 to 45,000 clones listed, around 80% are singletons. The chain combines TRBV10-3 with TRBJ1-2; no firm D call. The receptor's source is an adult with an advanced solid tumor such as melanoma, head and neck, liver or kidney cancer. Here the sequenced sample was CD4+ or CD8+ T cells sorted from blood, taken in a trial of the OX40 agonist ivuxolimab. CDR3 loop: CAISGAADVGRYTF. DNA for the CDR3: TGTGCCATCAGTGGCGCGGCAGACGTCGGGCGCTACACCTTC.